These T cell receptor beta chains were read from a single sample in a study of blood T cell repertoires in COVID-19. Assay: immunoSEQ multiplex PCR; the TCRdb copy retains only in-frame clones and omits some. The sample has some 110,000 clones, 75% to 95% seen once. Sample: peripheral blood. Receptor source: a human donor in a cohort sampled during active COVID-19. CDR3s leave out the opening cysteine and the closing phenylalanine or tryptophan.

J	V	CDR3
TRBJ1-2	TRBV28	ASRTEATGGSGT
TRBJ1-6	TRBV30	AWGKGARDSPLH
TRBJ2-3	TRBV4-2	ASSQARQGSGTDTQY
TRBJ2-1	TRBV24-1	ATSDPPSTGGKNEQF
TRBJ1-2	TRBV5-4	ASSLQGTGGYT
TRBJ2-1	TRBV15	ATSSRGGVDEQF
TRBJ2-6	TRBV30	AWSPTGIPSTGGANVLT
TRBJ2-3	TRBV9	ASSVASGITDTQY
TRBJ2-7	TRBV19	ASSIGGGGAYEQY
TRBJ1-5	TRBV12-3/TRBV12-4	ASSPGGAQPQH
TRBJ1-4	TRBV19	ASSIFWGETNEKLF
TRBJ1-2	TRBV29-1	SASGQGDGYT
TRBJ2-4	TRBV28	ASRLQGENIQY
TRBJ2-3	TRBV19	ASSPPFSFSDTQY
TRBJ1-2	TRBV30	AWSVWAYGYT
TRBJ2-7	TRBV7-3	ASSLSGGSSYEQY
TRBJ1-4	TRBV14	ASSQMGALSEKLF
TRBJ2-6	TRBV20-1	SASPRGSSGANVLT
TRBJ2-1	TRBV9	ASSVVGTSGSHEQF
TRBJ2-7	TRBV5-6	ASSLARTSGMFDEQY
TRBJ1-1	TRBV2	ASLTPGRRPLNTEAF
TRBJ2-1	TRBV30	AWAAGDEQF
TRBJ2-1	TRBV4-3	ASSQEELINEQF
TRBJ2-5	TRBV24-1	ATSEGDREQETQY
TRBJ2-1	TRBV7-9	ASSFVSGNEQF
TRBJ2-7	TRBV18	ASSPTGGDKISQY
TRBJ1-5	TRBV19	ASSVGQVNQPQH
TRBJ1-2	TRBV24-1	ATSEGHGQGYT
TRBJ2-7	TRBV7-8	ASSLPGLAGPTYEQY
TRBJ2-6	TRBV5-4	ASSDLSSGANVLT
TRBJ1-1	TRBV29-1	SVGAGANTEAF
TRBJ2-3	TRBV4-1	ASSQGSINQY
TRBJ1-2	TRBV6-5	ASRDRGWYGYT
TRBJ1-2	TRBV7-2	ASSLGQGDGYGYT
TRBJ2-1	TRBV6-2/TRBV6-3	ASSWGVNEQF
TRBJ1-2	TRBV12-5	ASGSTGGWYGYT
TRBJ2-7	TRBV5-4	ASSLPTGTDPYEQY
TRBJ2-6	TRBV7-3	ASSPTDLGGANVLT
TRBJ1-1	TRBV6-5	ASRSISVNTEAF
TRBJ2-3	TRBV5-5	ASRTKTSTDTQY
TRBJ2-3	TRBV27	ASSEGRSTDTQY
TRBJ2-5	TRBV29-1	SVPGQVQETQY
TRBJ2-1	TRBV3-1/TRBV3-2	ASTRGSGGPFGYNEQF
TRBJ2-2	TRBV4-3	ASSQAWTGWNTGELF
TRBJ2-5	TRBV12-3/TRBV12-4	ASGTSNQETQY
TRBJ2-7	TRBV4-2	ASSQEAYYEQY
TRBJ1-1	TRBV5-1	ASSRTGVGMNTEAF